This entry describes one T cell receptor beta chain. The germline V gene encodes CDR1 SGHTA and CDR2 FQGNSA. The V end lost 3 bases, the J end lost 0 bases, and 7 bases lay between the germline ends. The CDR3 sequence is 14 residues long. Per the original methods: Reference gene primer amplification gave estimated nucleated cell counts. Data came from immunoSEQ multiplex PCR; TCRdb stores just in-frame clones and leaves some out. V and J calls and clone size follow that table, whereas D and trimming were derived from the DNA. The profile shows 95,000 to 100,000 clones, approximately 84% of them singletons. These data belong to a study of blood T cell repertoires in COVID-19. Study as a whole: Sites in the United States, Italy and Spain provided acute and convalescent COVID-19 samples. Sources were T cells, B-cell-depleted T cells, or PBMCs; the material itself was cDNA or gDNA.

This chain uses TRBV7-2 with TRBJ2-3; D gene ambiguous. The source material was peripheral blood. This TCR was recovered from a woman aged 55 to 70 with acute or convalescent COVID-19. Here the CDR3 DNA reads TGTGCCAGCAGCTTGAGCCTGAGCACAGATACGCAGTATTTT. Amino acid sequence: CASSLSLSTDTQYF.